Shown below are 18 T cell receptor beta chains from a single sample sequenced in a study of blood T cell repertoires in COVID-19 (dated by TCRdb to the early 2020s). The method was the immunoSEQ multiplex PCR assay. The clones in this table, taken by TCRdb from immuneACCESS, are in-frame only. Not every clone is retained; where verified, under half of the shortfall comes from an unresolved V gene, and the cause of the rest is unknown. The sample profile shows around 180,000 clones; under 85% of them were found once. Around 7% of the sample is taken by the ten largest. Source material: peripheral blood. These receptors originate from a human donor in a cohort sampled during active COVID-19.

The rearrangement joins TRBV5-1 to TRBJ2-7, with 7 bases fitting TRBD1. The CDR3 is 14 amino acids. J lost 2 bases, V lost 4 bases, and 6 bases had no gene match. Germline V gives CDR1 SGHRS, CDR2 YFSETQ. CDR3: CASSPTGITYEQYF. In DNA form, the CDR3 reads TGCGCCAGCAGCCCGACAGGGATTACCTACGAGCAGTACTTC.

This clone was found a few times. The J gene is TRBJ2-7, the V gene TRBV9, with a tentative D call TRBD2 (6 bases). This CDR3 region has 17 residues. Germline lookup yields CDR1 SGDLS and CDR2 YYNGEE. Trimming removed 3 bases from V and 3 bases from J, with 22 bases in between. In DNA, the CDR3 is TGTGCCAGCAGCGCGGGAACTAGGAGGGTCGGCGACTACGAGCAGTACTTC. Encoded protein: CASSAGTRRVGDYEQYF.

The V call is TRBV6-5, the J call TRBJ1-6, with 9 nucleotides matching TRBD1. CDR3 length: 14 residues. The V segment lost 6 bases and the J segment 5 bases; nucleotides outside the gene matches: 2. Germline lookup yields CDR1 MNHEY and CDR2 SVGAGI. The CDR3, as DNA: TGTGCCAGCAGCAGGGACAGGGATAATTCACCCCTCCACTTT. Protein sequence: CASSRDRDNSPLHF.

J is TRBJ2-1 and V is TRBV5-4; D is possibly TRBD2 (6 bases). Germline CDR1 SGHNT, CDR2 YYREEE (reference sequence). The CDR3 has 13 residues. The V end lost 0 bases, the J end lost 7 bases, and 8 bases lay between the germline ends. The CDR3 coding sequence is TGTGCCAGCAGCTTGGCGGGAGTGAATGAGCAGTTCTTC. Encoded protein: CASSLAGVNEQFF.

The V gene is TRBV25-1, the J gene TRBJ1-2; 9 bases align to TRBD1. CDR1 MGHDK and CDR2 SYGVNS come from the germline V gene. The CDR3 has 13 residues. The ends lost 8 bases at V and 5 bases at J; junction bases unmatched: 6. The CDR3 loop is CASQTGGGYGYTF. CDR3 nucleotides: TGTGCCAGCCAGACAGGGGGAGGTTATGGCTACACCTTC.

The CDR3 DNA reads TGTGCCAGTAGTAATACAGGAGCTAACTATGGCTACACCTTC. Protein product: CASSNTGANYGYTF. The chain has TRBV19 and TRBJ1-2; D possibly corresponds to TRBD1 (5 bases). V was clipped by 4 bases and J by 0 bases, with 9 bases between them. Germline V CDR1 and CDR2: LNHDA, SQIVND (reference sequence). The CDR3 length is 14 residues.

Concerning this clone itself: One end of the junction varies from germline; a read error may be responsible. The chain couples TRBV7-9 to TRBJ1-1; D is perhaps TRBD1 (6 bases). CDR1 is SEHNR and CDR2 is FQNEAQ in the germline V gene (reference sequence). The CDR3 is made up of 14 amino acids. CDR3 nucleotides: TGTGCCACCAGCCTACAGGGAAGAAGTTCTGAAGCTTTCTTT. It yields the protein CATSLQGRSSEAFF. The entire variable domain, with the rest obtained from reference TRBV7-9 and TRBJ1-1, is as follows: DTGVSQNPRHKITKRGQNVTFRCDPISEHNRLYWYRQTLGQGPEFLTYFQNEAQLEKSRLLSDRFSAERPKGSFSTLEIQRTEQGDSAMYLCATSLQGRSSEAFFGQGTRLTVV.

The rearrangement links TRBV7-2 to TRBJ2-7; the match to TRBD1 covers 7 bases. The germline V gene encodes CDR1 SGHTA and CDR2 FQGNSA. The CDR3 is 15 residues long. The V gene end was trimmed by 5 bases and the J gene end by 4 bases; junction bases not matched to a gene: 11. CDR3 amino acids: CASSRDRASGYEQYF. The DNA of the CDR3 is TGTGCCAGCAGCAGAGACAGGGCCAGTGGATACGAGCAGTACTTC.

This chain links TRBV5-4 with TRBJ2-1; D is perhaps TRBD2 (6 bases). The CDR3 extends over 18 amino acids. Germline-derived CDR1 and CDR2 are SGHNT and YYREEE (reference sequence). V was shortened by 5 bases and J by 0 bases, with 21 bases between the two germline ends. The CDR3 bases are TGTGCCAGCAGTGACCGTGGGACTCCCAGGAGCTCCTACAATGAGCAGTTCTTC. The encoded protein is CASSDRGTPRSSYNEQFF.

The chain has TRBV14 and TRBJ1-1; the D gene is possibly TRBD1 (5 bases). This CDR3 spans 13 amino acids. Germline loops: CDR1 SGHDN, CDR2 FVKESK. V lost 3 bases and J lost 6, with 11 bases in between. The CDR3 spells CASSHRGAAEAFF. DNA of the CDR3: TGTGCCAGCAGCCATAGGGGTGCGGCTGAAGCTTTCTTT. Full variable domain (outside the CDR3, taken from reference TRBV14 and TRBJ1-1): EAGVTQFPSHSVIEKGQTVTLRCDPISGHDNLYWYRRVMGKEIKFLLHFVKESKQDESGMPNNRFLAERTGGTYSTLKVQPAELEDSGVYFCASSHRGAAEAFFGQGTRLTVV.

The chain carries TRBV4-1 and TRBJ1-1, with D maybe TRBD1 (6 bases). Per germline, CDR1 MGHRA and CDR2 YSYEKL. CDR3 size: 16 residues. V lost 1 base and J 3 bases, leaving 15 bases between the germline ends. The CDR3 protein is CASSQVSGDLYTEAFF. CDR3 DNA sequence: TGCGCCAGCAGCCAAGTGTCAGGGGACCTCTACACTGAAGCTTTCTTT.

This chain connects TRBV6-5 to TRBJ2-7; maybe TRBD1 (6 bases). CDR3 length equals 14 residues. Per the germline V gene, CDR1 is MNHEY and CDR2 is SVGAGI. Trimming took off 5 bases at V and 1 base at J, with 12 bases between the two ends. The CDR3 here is CASSPGQFSYEQYF. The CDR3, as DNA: TGTGCCAGCAGTCCCGGACAGTTTTCCTACGAGCAGTACTTC.

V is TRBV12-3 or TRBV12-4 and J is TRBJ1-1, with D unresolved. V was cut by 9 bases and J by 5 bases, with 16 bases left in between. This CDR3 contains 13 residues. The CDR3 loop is CASTWYPGTEAFF. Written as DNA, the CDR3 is TGTGCCAGTACCTGGTATCCGGGGACTGAAGCTTTCTTT.

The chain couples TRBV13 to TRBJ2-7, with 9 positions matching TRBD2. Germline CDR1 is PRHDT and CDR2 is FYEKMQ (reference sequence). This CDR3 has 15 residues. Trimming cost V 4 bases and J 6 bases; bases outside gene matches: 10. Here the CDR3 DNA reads TGTGCCAGCAGCTCCCCCGGGGCGGGGGGGCCCGAGCAGTACTTC. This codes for CASSSPGAGGPEQYF.

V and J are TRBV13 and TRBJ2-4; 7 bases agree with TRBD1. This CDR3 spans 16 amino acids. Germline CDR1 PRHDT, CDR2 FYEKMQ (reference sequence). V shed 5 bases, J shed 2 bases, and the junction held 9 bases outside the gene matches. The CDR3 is CASSVQGLKTKNIQYF. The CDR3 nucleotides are TGTGCCAGCAGCGTACAGGGGCTCAAAACCAAAAACATTCAGTACTTC.

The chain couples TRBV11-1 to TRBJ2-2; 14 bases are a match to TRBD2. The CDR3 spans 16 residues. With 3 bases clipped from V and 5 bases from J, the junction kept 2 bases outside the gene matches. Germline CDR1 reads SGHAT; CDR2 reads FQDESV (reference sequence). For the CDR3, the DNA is TGTGCCAGCAGCTTGGGACTAGCGGGGGTGACCGGGGAGCTGTTTTTT. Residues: CASSLGLAGVTGELFF.

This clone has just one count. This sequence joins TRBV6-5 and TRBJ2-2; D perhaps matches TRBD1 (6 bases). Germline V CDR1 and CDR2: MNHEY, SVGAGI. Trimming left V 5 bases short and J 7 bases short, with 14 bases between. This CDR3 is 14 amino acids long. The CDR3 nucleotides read TGTGCCAGCAGTCGTATACAGGGTATCGGGGAGCTGTTTTTT. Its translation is CASSRIQGIGELFF.

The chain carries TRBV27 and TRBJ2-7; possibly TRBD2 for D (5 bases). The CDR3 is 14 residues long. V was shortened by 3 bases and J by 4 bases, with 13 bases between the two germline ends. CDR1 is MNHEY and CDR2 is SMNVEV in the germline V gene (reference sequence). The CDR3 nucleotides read TGTGCCAGCAGTTTGAGTATAGGAGGATACGAGCAGTACTTC. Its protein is CASSLSIGGYEQYF.